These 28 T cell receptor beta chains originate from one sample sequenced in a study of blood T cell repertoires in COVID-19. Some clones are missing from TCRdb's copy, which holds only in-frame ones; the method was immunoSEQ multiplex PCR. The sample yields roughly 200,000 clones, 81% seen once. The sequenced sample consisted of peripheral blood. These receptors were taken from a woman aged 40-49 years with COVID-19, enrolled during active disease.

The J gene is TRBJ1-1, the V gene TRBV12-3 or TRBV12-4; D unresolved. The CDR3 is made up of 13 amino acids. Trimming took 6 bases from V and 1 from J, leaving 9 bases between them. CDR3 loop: CASSDTPNTEAFF. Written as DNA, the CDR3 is TGTGCCAGCAGCGACACCCCGAACACTGAAGCTTTCTTT.

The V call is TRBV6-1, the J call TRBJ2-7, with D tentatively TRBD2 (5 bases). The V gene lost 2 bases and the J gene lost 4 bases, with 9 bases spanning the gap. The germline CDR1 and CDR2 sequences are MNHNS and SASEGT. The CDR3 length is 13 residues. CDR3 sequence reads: CASSEFSEYEQYF. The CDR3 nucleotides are TGTGCCAGCAGTGAATTTAGCGAGTACGAGCAGTACTTC.

In DNA, the CDR3 is TGTGCCAGCAGTTCGGGGGTCAGGGAGGCTTTCTTT. Amino acid sequence: CASSSGVREAFF. The chain is built from TRBV28 and TRBJ1-1; TRBD1 is a possible D gene (5 bases). This CDR3 contains 12 residues. From germline, CDR1 is MDHEN and CDR2 SYDVKM. V gave up 4 bases and J gave up 11 bases, with 14 bases separating them.

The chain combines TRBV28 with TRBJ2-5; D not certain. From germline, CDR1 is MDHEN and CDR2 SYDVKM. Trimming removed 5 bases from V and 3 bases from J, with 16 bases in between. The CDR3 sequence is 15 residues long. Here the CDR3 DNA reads TGTGCCAGCAGTCCCGCTTTTCGCCAGAAAGAGACCCAGTACTTC. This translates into CASSPAFRQKETQYF.

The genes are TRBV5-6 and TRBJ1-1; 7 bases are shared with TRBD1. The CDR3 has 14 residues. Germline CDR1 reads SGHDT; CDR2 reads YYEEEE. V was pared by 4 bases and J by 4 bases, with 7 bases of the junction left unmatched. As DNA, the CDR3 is TGTGCCAGCAGCCCCGAACACAGGGGCACTGAAGCTTTCTTT. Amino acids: CASSPEHRGTEAFF.

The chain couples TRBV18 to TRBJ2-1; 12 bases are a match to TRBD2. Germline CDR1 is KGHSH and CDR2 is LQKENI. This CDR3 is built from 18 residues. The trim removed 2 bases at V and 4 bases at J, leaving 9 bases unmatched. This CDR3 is CASSPRASGGAGYNEQFF. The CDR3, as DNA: TGTGCCAGCTCACCAAGGGCTAGCGGGGGGGCCGGTTACAATGAGCAGTTCTTC.

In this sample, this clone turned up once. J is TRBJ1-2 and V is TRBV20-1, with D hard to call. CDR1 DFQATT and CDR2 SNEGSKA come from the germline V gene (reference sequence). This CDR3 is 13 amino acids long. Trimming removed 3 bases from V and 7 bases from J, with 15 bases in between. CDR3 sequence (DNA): TGCAGTGCTAGTGTCCTGGTAGGGAGTGGCTACACCTTC. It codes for CSASVLVGSGYTF.

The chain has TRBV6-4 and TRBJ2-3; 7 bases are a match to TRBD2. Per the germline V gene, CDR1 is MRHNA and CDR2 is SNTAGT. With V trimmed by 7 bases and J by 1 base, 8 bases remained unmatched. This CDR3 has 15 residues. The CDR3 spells CASIEKGLCTDTQYF. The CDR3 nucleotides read TGTGCCAGCATCGAGAAGGGACTATGCACAGATACGCAGTATTTT.

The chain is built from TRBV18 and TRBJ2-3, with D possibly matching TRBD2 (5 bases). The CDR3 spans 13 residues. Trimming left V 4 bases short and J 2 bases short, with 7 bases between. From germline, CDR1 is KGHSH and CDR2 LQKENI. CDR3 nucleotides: TGTGCCAGCTCACTGAGGGTCACAGATACGCAGTATTTT. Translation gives CASSLRVTDTQYF.

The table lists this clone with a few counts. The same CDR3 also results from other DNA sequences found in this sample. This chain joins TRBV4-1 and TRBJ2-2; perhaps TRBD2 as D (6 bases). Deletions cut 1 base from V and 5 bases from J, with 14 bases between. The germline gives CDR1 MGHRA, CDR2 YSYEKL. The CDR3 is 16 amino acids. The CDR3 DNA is TGCGCCAGCAGCCAAGGACCCGGGACTTCTACCGGGGAGCTGTTTTTT. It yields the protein CASSQGPGTSTGELFF.

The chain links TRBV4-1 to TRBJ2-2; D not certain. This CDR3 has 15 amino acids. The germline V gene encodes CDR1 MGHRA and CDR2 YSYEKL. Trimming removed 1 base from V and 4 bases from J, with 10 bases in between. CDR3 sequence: CASSQVVGVTGELFF. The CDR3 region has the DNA TGCGCCAGCAGCCAAGTCGTGGGCGTCACCGGGGAGCTGTTTTTT.

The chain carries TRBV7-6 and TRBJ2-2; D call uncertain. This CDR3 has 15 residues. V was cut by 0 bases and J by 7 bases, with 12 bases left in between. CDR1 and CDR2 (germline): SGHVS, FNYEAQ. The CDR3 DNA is TGTGCCAGCAGCTTAGCGAACGTTCTCGGCGGGGAGCTGTTTTTT. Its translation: CASSLANVLGGELFF.

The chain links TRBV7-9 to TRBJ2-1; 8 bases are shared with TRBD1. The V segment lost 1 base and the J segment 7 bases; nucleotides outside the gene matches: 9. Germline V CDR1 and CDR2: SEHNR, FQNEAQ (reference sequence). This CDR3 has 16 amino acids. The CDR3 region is CASSLGVGQGANEQFF. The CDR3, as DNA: TGTGCCAGCAGCTTAGGGGTCGGGCAGGGGGCGAATGAGCAGTTCTTC.

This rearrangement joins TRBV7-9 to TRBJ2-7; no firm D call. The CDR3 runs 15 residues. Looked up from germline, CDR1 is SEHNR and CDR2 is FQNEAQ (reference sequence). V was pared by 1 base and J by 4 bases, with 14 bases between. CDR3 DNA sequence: TGTGCCAGCAGCTTAGGTATTCGCCCTAGATACGAGCAGTACTTC. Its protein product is CASSLGIRPRYEQYF.

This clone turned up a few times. CDR3 sequence reads: CASSLGRGYGYTF. For the CDR3, the DNA is TGTGCCAGCAGCTTAGGGAGAGGGTATGGCTACACCTTC. V is TRBV7-8 and J is TRBJ1-2; D is unresolved. V lost 1 base to trimming and J lost 5 bases, with 8 bases between them. CDR1 is SGHVS and CDR2 is FQNEAQ in the germline V gene. CDR3 length: 13 amino acids.

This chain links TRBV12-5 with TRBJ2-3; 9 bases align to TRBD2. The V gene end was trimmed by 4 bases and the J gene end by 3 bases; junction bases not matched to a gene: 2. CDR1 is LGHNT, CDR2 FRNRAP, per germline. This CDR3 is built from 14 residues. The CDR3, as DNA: TGTGCTAGTGGTTCCGGACTAGCGACAGATACGCAGTATTTT. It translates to CASGSGLATDTQYF.

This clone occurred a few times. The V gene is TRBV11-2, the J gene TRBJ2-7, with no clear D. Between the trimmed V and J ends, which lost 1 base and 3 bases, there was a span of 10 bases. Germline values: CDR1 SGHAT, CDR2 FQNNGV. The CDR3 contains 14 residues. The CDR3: CASSLGGPDYEQYF. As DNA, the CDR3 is TGTGCCAGCAGCTTAGGTGGGCCTGACTACGAGCAGTACTTC.

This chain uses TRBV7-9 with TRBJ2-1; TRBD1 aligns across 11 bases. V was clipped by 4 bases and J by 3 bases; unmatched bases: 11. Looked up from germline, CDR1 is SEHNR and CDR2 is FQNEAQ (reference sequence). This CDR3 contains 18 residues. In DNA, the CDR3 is TGTGCCAGCAGCTCCTACTGGGGGACAGGGGGAAGCTACAATGAGCAGTTCTTC. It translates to CASSSYWGTGGSYNEQFF.

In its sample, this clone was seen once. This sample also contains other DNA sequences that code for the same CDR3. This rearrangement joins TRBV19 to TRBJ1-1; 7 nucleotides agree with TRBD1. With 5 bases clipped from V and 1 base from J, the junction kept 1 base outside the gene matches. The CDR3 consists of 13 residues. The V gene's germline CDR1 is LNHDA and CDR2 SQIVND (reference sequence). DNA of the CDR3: TGTGCCAGTAGTCACAGGGGGAACACTGAAGCTTTCTTT. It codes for CASSHRGNTEAFF.

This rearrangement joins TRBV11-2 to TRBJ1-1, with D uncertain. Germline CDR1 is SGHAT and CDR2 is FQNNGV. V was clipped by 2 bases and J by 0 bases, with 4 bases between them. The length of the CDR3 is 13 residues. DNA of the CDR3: TGTGCCAGCAGCTTAAACTTGAACACTGAAGCTTTCTTT. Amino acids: CASSLNLNTEAFF.

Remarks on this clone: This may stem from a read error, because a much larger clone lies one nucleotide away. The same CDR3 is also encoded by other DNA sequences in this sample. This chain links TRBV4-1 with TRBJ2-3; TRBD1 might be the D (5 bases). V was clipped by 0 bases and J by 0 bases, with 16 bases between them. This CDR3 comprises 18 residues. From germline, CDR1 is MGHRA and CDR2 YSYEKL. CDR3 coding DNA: TGCGCCAGCAGCCAAGAGCCGCTCAGGGTGAGAAGCACAGATACGCAGTATTTT. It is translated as CASSQEPLRVRSTDTQYF.

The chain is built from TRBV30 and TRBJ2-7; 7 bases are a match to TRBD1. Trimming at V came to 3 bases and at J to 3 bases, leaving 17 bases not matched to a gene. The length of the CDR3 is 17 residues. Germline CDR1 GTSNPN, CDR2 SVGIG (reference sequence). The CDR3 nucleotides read TGTGCCTGGAGGAAGACAGGGTTGAATACTGTAGGCTACGAGCAGTACGTC. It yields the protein CAWRKTGLNTVGYEQYV.

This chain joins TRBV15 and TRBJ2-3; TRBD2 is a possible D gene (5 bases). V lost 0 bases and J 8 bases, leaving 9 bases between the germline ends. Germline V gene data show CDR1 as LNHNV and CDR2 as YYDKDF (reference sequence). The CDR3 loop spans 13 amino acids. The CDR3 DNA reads TGTGCCACCAGCAGAGATCGTCGGGGTACGCAGTATTTT. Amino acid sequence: CATSRDRRGTQYF.

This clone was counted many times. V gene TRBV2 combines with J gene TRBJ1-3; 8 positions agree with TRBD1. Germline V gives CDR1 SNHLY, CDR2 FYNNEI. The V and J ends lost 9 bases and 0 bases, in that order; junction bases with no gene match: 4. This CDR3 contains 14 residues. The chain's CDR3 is CARTGESSGNTIYF. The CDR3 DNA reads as TGTGCCAGGACAGGGGAAAGCTCTGGAAACACCATATATTTT.

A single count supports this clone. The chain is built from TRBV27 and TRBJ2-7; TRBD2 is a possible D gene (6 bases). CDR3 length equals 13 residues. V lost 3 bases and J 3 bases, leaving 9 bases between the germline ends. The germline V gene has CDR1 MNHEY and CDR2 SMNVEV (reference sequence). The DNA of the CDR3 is TGTGCCAGCAGTTTCAACGGGGGCTACGAGCAGTACTTC. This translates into CASSFNGGYEQYF.

The CDR3: CASSQGEGQPQHF. The DNA of the CDR3 is TGTGCCAGCTCACAAGGGGAAGGTCAGCCCCAGCATTTT. The chain uses TRBV18 and TRBJ1-5; a possible D gene is TRBD1 (5 bases). Between the trimmed V and J ends, which lost 4 bases and 6 bases, there was a span of 10 bases. CDR3 length: 13 amino acids. Germline CDR1 KGHSH, CDR2 LQKENI. The variable domain in full, completed from reference TRBV18 and TRBJ1-5, reads NAGVMQNPRHLVRRRGQEARLRCSPMKGHSHVYWYRQLPEEGLKFMVYLQKENIIDESGMPKERFSAEFPKEGPSILRIQQVVRGDSAAYFCASSQGEGQPQHFGDGTRLSIL.

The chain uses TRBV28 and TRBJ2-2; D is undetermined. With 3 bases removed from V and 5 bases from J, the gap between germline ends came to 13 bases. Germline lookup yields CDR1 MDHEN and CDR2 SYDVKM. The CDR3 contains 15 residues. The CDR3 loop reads CASSFSSRVTGELFF. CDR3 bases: TGTGCCAGCAGTTTTTCTTCTCGGGTAACCGGGGAGCTGTTTTTT.

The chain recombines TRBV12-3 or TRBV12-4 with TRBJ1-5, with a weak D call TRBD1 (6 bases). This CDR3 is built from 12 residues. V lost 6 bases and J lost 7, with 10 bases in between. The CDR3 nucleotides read TGTGCCAGCAGGATCCAGGGGCAGCCCCAGCATTTT. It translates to CASRIQGQPQHF.